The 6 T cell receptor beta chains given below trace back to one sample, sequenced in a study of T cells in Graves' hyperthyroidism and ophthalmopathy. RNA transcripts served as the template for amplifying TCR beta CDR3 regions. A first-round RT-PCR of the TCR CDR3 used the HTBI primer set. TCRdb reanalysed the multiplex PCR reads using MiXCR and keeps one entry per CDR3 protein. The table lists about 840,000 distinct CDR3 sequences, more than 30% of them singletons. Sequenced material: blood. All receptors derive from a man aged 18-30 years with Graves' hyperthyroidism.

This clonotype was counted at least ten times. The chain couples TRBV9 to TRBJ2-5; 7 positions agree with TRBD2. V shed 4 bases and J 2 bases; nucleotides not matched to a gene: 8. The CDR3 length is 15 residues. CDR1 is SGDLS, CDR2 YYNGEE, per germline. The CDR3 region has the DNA TGTGCCAGCAGCCCCAGCGGGGAGTCTCAAGAGACCCAGTACTTC. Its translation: CASSPSGESQETQYF.

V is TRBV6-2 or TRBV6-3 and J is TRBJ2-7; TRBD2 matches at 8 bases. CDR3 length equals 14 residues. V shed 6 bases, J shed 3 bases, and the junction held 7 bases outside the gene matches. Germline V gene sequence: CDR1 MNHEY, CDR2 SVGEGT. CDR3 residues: CASSGTSKNYEQYF. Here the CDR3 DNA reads TGTGCCAGCAGCGGGACTAGTAAGAACTACGAGCAGTACTTC.

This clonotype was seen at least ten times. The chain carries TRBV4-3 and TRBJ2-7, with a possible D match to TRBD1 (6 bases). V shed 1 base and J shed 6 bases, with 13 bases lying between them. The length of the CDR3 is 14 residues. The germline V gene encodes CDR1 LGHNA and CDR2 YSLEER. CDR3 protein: CASSQAREGGEQYF. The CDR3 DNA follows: TGCGCCAGCAGCCAAGCCCGGGAAGGGGGCGAGCAGTACTTC.

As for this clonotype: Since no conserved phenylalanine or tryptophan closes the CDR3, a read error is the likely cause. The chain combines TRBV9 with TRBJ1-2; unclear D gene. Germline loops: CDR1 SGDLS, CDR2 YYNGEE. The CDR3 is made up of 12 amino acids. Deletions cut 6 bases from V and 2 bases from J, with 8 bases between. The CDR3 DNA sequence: TGTGCCAGCACGGACGGGAACTATGGCTACACCGTC. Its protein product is CASTDGNYGYTV.

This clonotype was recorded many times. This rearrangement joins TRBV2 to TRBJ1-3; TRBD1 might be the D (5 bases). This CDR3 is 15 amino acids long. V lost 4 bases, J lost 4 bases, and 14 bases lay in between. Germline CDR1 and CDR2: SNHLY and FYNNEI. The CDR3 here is CASSVAGPGGNTIYF. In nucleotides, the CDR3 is TGTGCCAGCAGTGTCGCGGGGCCTGGCGGAAACACCATATATTTT.

Here the CDR3 reads CASSWGEQYF. CDR3 in DNA: TGTGCCAGCAGCTGGGGGGAGCAGTACTTC. The J gene is TRBJ2-7, the V gene TRBV11-2; D tentatively fits TRBD1 or TRBD2 (5 bases each). CDR1 and CDR2 (germline): SGHAT, FQNNGV. With 4 bases removed from V and 7 bases from J, the gap between germline ends came to 5 bases. CDR3 size: 10 residues.